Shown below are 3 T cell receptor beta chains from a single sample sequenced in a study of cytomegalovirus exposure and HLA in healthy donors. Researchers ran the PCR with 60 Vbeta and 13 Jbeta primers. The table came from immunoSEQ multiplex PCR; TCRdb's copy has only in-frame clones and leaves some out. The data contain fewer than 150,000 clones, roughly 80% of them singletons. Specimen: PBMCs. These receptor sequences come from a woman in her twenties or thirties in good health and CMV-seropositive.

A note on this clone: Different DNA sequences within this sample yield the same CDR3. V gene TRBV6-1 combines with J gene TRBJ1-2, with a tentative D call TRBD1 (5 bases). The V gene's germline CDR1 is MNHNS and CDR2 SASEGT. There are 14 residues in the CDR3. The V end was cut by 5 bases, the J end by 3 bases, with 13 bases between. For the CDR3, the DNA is TGTGCCAGCAGTAAACAGGCGAATTACTATGGCTACACCTTC. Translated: CASSKQANYYGYTF.

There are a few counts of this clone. The CDR3 DNA reads as TGTGCCAGCAGTTATGGACAGGGCGATTCACCCCTCCACTTT. Its translation is CASSYGQGDSPLHF. The chain has TRBV6-6 and TRBJ1-6; the match to TRBD1 covers 8 bases. The germline gives CDR1 MNHNY, CDR2 SVGAGI (reference sequence). The V gene end was trimmed by 3 bases and the J gene end by 8 bases; junction bases not matched to a gene: 3. The CDR3 runs to 14 residues.

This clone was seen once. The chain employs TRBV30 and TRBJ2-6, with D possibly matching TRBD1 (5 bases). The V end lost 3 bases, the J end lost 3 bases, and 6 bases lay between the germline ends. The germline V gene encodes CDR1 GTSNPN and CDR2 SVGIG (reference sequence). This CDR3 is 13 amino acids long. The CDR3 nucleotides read TGTGCCTGGAGCAGGGATGGGGCCAACGTCCTGACTTTC. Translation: CAWSRDGANVLTF. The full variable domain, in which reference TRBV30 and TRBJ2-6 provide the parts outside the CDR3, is SQTIHQWPATLVQPVGSPLSLECTVEGTSNPNLYWYRQAAGRGLQLLFYSVGIGQISSEVPQNLSASRPQDRQFILSSKKLLLSDSGFYLCAWSRDGANVLTFGAGSRLTVL.